The TCR beta chain under discussion was sequenced for a study of blood T cells in healthy people across ages. Next came a second PCR, run for about 7 to 12 cycles, which used a sample-barcoded 5' primer along with a J-beta primer mix. The template-switch adaptor, which had 12 random nucleotides, put a tag on each cDNA molecule. TCRdb re-analysed the 5' RACE reads in MiXCR, keeping a single row per CDR3 protein. The data contain hundreds of thousands of distinct CDR3 sequences, 32% of them singletons. Notes on this clonotype: A junction end diverges from the germline sequence, so it may reflect a read error.

The study drew donors from healthy Caucasian individuals in Russia aged roughly 6 to 90. With each sample, at least 5 micrograms of total RNA were extracted. The CDR3 runs to 13 residues. CDR1 and CDR2 from the germline V gene are LNHDA and SQIVND (reference sequence). This clonotype originated in a woman aged 80 or older in good health. What was sequenced was blood. The chain is built from TRBV19 and TRBJ1-2, with D tentatively TRBD1 (6 bases). Here the CDR3 DNA reads TGTGCCAGTAGTATAGAGGGACACTATAGCTACACCTTC. This sequence encodes CASSIEGHYSYTF.